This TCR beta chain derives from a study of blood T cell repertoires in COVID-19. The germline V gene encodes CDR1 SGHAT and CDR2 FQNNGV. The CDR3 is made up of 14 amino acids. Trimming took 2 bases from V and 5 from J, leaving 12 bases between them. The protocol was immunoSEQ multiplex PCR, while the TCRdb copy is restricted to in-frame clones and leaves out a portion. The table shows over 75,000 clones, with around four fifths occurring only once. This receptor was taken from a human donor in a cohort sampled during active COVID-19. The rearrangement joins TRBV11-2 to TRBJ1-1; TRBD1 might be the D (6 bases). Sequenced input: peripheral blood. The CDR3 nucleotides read TGTGCCAGCAGCTTAAGGGGGAAAAGGACTGAAGCTTTCTTT. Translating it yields CASSLRGKRTEAFF. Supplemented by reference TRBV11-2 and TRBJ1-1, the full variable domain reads EAGVAQSPRYKIIEKRQSVAFWCNPISGHATLYWYQQILGQGPKLLIQFQNNGVVDDSQLPKDRFSAERLKGVDSTLKIQPAKLEDSAVYLCASSLRGKRTEAFFGQGTRLTVV.